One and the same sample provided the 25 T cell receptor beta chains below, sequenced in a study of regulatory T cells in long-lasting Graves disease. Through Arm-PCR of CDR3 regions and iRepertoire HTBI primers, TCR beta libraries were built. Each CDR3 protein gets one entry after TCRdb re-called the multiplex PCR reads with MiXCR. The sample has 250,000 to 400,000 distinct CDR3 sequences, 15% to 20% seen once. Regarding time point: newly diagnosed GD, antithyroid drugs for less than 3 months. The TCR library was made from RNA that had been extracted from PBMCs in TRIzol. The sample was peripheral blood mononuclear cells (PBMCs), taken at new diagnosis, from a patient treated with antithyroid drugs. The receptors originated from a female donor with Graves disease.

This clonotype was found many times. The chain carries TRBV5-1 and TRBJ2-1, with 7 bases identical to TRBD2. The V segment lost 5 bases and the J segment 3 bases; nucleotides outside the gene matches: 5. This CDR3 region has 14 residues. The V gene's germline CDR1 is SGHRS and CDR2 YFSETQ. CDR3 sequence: CASRRSGDYNEQFF. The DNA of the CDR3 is TGCGCCAGCAGACGGAGCGGGGACTACAATGAGCAGTTCTTC.

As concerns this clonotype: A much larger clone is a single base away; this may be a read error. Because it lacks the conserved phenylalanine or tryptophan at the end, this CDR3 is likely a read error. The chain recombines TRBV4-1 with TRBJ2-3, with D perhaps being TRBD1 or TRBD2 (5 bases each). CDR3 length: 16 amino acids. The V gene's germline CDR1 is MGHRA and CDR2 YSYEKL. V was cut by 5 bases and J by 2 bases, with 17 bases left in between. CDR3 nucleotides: TGCGCCAGCAGCGGGGGTGAAAGGGGCGACACAGATACGCAGTATATT. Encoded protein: CASSGGERGDTDTQYI.

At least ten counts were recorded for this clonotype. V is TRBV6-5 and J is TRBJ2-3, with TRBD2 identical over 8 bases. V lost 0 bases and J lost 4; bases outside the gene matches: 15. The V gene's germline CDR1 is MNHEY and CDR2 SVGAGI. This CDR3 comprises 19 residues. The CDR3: CASSYSGLVLAALADTQYF. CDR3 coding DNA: TGTGCCAGCAGTTACTCCGGCCTTGTACTAGCGGCCTTGGCAGATACGCAGTATTTT.

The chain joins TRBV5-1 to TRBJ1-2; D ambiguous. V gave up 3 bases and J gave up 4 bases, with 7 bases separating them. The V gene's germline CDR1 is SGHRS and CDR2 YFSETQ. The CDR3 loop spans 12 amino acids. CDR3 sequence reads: CASSSDFYGYTF. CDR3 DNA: TGCGCCAGCAGCTCCGACTTCTATGGCTACACCTTC.

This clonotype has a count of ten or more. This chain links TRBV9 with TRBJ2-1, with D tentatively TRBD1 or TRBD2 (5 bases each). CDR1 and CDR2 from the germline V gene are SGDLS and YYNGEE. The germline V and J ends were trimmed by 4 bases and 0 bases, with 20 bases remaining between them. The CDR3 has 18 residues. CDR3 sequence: CASSPDGTVSSSYNEQFF. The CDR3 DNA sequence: TGTGCCAGCAGCCCAGACGGGACGGTGTCTAGCTCCTACAATGAGCAGTTCTTC.

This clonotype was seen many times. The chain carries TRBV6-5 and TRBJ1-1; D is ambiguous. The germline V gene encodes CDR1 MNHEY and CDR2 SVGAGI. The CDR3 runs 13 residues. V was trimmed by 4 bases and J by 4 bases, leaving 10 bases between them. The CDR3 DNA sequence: TGTGCCAGCAGTTCCATGAAACCCACTGAAGCTTTCTTT. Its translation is CASSSMKPTEAFF.

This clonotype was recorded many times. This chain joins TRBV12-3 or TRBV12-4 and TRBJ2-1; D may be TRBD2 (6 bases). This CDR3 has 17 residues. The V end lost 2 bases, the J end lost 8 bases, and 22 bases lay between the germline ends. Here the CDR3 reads CASSLLLGLNRRDEQFF. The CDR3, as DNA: TGTGCCAGCAGTTTATTGTTAGGGCTCAACCGGAGGGATGAGCAGTTCTTC.

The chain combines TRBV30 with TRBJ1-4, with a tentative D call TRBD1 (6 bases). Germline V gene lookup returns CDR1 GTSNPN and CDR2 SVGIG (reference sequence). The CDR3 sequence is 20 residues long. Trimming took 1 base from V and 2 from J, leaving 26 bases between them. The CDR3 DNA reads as TGTGCCTGGAGTGCAGGGGTTGGGGCCAGGGGATCATTCACTAATGAAAAACTGTTTTTT. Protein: CAWSAGVGARGSFTNEKLFF.

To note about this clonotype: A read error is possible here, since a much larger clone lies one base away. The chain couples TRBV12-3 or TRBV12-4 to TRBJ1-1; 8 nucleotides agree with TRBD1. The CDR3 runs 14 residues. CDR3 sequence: CAGSRTGTGTEAFF. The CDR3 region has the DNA TGTGCCGGCAGCCGCACCGGGACAGGTACTGAAGCTTTCTTT.

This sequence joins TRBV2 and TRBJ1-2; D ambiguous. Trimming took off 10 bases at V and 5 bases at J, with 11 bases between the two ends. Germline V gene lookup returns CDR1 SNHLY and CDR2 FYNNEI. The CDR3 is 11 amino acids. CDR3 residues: CATLTPYGYTF. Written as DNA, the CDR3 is TGTGCCACTTTGACCCCTTATGGCTACACCTTC.

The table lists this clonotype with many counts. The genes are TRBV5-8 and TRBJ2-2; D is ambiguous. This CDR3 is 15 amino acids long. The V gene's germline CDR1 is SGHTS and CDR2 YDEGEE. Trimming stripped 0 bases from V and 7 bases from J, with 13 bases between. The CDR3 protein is CASSLVLGSDGELFF. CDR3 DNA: TGTGCCAGCAGCTTGGTGTTGGGGTCCGACGGGGAGCTGTTTTTT.

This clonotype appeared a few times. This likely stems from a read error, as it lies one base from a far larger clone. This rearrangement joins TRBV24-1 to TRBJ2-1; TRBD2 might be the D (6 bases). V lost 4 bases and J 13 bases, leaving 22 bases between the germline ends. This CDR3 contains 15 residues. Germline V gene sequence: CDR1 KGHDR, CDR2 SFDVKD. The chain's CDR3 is CATSDAGPDKETQFF. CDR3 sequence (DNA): TGTGCCACCAGTGACGCGGGACCAGATAAAGAGACCCAGTTCTTC.

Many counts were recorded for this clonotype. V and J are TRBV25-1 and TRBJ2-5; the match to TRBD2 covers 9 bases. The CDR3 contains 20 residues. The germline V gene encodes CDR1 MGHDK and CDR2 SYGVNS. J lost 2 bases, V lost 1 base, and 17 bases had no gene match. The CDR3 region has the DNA TGTGCCAGCAGTGAATGGGCCGCTCTAGCGGGATGGGGCATACAAGAGACCCAGTACTTC. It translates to CASSEWAALAGWGIQETQYF.

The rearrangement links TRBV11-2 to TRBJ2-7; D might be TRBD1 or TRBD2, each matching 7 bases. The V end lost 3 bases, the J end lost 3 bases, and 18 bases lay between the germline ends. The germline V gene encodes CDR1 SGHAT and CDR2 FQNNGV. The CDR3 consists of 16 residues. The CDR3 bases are TGTGCCAGCAGCTTCCCATCAGGGGGGGCGGACTACGAGCAGTACTTC. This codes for CASSFPSGGADYEQYF.

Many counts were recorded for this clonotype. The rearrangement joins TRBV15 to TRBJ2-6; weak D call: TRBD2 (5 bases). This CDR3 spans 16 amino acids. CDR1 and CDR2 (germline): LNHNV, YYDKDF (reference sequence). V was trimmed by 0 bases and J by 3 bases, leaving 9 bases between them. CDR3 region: CATSRDKGVGANVLTF. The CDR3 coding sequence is TGTGCCACCAGCAGAGATAAGGGAGTTGGGGCCAACGTCCTGACTTTC.

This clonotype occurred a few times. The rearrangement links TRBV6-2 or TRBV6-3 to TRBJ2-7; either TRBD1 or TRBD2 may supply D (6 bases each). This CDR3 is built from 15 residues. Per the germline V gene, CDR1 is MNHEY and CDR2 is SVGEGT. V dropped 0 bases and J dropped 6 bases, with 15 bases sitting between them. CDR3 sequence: CASSYSRGARSEQYF. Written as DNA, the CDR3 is TGTGCCAGCAGTTACTCGAGGGGGGCTAGGAGCGAGCAGTACTTC.

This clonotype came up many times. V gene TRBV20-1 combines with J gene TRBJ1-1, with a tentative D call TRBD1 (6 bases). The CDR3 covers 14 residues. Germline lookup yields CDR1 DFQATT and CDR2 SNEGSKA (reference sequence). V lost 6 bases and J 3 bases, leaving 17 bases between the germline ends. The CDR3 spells CSAPIFRTDTEAFF. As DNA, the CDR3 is TGCAGTGCCCCGATCTTCCGGACAGACACTGAAGCTTTCTTT.

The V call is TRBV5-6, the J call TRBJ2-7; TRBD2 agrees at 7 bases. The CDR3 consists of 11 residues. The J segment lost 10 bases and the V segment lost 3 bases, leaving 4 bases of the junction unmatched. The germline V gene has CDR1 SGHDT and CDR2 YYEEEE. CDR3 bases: TGTGCCAGCAGCTGGGAGGGCTACCAGTACTTC. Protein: CASSWEGYQYF.

The CDR3 reads CAWKTSGGITEAFF. CDR3 nucleotide sequence: TGTGCCTGGAAAACTTCAGGGGGCATTACTGAAGCTTTCTTT. This sequence joins TRBV30 and TRBJ1-1; 8 positions match TRBD1. The CDR3 loop spans 14 amino acids. Trimming removed 4 bases from V and 5 bases from J; junction bases left unmatched: 9. CDR1 is GTSNPN, CDR2 SVGIG, per germline (reference sequence).

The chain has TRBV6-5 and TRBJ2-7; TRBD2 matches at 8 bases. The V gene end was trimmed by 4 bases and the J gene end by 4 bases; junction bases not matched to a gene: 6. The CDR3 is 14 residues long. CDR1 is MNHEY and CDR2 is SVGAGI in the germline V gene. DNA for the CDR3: TGTGCCAGCAGTTCCGGGAGGGCCGGGTACGAGCAGTACTTC. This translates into CASSSGRAGYEQYF.

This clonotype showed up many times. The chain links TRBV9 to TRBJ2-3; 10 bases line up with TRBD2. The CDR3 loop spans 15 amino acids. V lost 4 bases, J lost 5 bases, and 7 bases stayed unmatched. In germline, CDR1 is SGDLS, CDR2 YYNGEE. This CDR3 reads CASSRTSGVGDTQYF. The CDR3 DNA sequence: TGTGCCAGCAGCCGTACTAGCGGGGTGGGAGATACGCAGTATTTT.

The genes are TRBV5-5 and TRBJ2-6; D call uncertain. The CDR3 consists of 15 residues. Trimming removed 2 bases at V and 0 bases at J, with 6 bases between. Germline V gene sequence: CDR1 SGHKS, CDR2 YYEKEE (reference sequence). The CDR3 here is CASSLRSSGANVLTF. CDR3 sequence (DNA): TGTGCCAGCAGCTTACGCAGCTCTGGGGCCAACGTCCTGACTTTC.

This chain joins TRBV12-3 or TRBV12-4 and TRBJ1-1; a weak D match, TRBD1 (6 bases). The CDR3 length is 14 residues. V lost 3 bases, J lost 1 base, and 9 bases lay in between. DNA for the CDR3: TGTGCCAGCAGTTTGGGACACACGAACACTGAAGCTTTCTTT. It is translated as CASSLGHTNTEAFF.

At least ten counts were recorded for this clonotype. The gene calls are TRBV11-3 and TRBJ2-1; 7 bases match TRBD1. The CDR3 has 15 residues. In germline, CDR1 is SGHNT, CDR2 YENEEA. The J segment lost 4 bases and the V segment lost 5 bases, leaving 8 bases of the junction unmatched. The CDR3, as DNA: TGTGCCAGCAGCCCCGCCGGGACAGAATACAATGAGCAGTTCTTC. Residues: CASSPAGTEYNEQFF.

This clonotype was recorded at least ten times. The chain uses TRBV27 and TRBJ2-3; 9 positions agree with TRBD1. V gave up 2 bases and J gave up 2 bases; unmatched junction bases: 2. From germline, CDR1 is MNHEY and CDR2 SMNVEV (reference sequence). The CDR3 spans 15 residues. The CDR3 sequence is CASSLGTGPTDTQYF. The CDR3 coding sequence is TGTGCCAGCAGTTTAGGGACAGGGCCCACAGATACGCAGTATTTT.